This T cell receptor beta chain was obtained from a study of monozygotic twins with inflammatory bowel disease. TCRdb reprocessed the 5' RACE reads, keeping one entry per CDR3 protein, no DNA. This sample's table has approximately 210,000 distinct CDR3 sequences. CDR1 MNHEY and CDR2 SVGAGI come from the germline V gene. The CDR3 is made up of 13 amino acids. Input material: blood. This TCR was recovered from a human donor with ulcerative colitis or Crohn's disease, or a healthy co-twin of an affected twin (not recorded which). This chain uses TRBV6-5 with TRBJ1-5; as DNA is missing, the TRBD1 call by TCRdb cannot be tested. This chain's CDR3 is CASTQGGGQPQHF.